These T cell receptor beta chains were read from a single sample in a study of PD-L1 blockade in urothelial cancer. TCRdb keeps only in-frame clones here, not all; method: immunoSEQ multiplex PCR. The repertoire holds 29,000 or so clones, with 80% to 90% as singletons. This specimen consisted of PBMCs, obtained around atezolizumab (anti-PD-L1) treatment. These receptors came from a man aged 50-60 years with urothelial cancer. Both conserved end residues are part of each CDR3. Not every row has a clone size; where given, it reads once, few, many or a size class.

15 | - | TRBJ2-5 | TRBV6-1 | CASSEPGGAQETQYF
15 | - | TRBJ2-7 | TRBV19 | CASSIEAGKTYEQYF
16 | - | TRBJ2-1 | TRBV11-2 | CASSLSSGRRDNEQFF
15 | - | TRBJ2-5 | TRBV9 | CASSPTAGDFGSQYF
15 | - | TRBJ1-6 | TRBV30 | CACNHRGPLNSPLHF
14 | - | TRBJ2-2 | TRBV6-5 | CATLTARGTGELFF
15 | - | TRBJ2-5 | TRBV5-6 | CASSLSSGFGETQYF
15 | - | TRBJ2-2 | TRBV7-9 | CASSGQGASAGELFF
14 | once | - | TRBV10-3 | CAISGGQGAFEQYF
15 | - | TRBJ1-4 | TRBV7-9 | CASSANTENNEKLFF
15 | once | TRBJ2-7 | TRBV6-1 | CASNPGDRTIYEQYF
17 | - | TRBJ2-7 | TRBV9 | CASSVDPLGGKVYEQYF
15 | - | TRBJ1-2 | TRBV30 | CAWTTSGRTVYGYTF
16 | once | TRBJ1-1 | TRBV7-9 | CASRQSGTAAPPEAFF
17 | - | TRBJ2-7 | TRBV7-9 | CASSLEWIGQGPYEQYF
17 | - | TRBJ2-1 | TRBV4-3 | CASSQGKGLAAYNEQFF
16 | - | TRBJ2-7 | TRBV5-3 | CARSTGTSGGFYEQYF
15 | - | TRBJ1-1 | TRBV7-2 | CASSTRTGMNTEAFF
16 | few | TRBJ2-3 | TRBV9 | CASSVARDSVTDTQYF
15 | - | TRBJ1-2 | TRBV5-1 | CASSPRPAVNYGYTF